This is a list of T cell receptor beta chains from one sample in a study of blood T cells in healthy people across ages. TCRdb passed the 5' RACE reads through MiXCR, listing each CDR3 protein once. The table includes 450,000 to 700,000 distinct CDR3 sequences, 25% to 30% detected once. Sequenced sample: blood. The receptors come from a woman aged 70-85 years in good health. Each CDR3 is given with its conserved first and last residue. A D gene is named only where the DNA matches it firmly. Expanded clones are given a class, and other clones once, few, many or no size at all.

cdr3_length d_call clone_size j_call v_call cdr3_aa cdr3_nt
14 NA few TRBJ2-1 TRBV7-2 CASSPGNSYNEQFF TGTGCCAGCAGCCCTGGGAACTCCTACAATGAGCAGTTCTTC
13 NA NA TRBJ1-2 TRBV7-2 CASSLESGLPYTF TGTGCCAGCAGCTTAGAGTCAGGGCTTCCCTACACCTTC
14 TRBD1 NA TRBJ1-2 TRBV28 CASSLSDRGRGYTF TGTGCCAGCAGTTTATCCGACAGGGGCCGGGGCTACACCTTC
15 TRBD1 NA TRBJ2-1 TRBV9 CASSVGTGDYNEQFF TGTGCCAGCAGCGTAGGGACAGGAGATTACAATGAGCAGTTCTTC
14 NA NA TRBJ1-4 TRBV6-2/TRBV6-3 CASSSVITNEKLFF TGTGCCAGCAGTTCGGTGATAACTAATGAAAAACTGTTTTTT
15 NA NA TRBJ2-2 TRBV4-3 CASSLVHSLAGELFF TGCGCCAGCAGCCTCGTCCATAGCTTAGCCGGGGAGCTGTTTTTT
13 TRBD2 NA TRBJ2-3 TRBV29-1 CSVAGTTTDTQYF TGCAGCGTTGCCGGGACTACCACAGATACGCAGTATTTT
14 NA NA TRBJ1-6 TRBV20-1 CSAALDRYNSPLHF TGCAGTGCTGCCTTGGACCGCTATAATTCACCCCTCCACTTT
16 NA NA TRBJ2-3 TRBV4-3 CASSQDPGAITDTQYF TGCGCCAGCAGCCAAGATCCAGGAGCAATCACAGATACGCAGTATTTT
14 TRBD2 NA TRBJ2-1 TRBV12-3/TRBV12-4 CASGRGTLYNEQFF TGTGCCAGCGGGCGGGGGACCCTCTACAATGAGCAGTTCTTC
13 NA few TRBJ1-2 TRBV20-1 CSATTGQGRIYTF TGCAGTGCAACAACGGGCCAAGGGAGGATCTACACCTTC
20 TRBD1 NA TRBJ2-5 TRBV20-1 CSAPQLDRVSHPNVPETQYF TGCAGTGCTCCGCAACTCGACAGGGTCTCCCACCCGAACGTTCCAGAGACCCAGTACTTC
12 NA few TRBJ1-2 TRBV4-2 CASSFTGEGYTF TGTGCCAGCAGCTTCACCGGCGAAGGCTACACCTTC
10 NA few TRBJ1-4 TRBV20-1 CSVQGQKLFF TGCAGTGTACAAGGTCAAAAACTGTTTTTT
15 TRBD1 few TRBJ2-1 TRBV18 CASSPGTVVLNEQFF TGTGCCAGCTCACCTGGGACAGTAGTCCTCAATGAGCAGTTCTTC
15 TRBD1 few TRBJ1-1 TRBV11-1 CASSLLGGFRAEAFF TGTGCCAGCAGCTTATTAGGGGGCTTCCGTGCTGAAGCTTTCTTT
14 NA NA TRBJ2-5 TRBV7-2 CASSLAPSGETQYF TGTGCCAGCAGCTTAGCCCCCAGCGGAGAGACCCAGTACTTC
12 NA few TRBJ1-1 TRBV6-1 CASSEPYTEAFF TGTGCCAGCAGTGAACCGTACACTGAAGCTTTCTTT
14 NA NA TRBJ1-1 TRBV7-2 CATYKRALNTEAFF TGTGCCACCTACAAGCGAGCATTGAACACTGAAGCTTTCTTT
14 TRBD1 NA TRBJ1-6 TRBV12-3/TRBV12-4 CASSQGAWNSPLHF TGTGCCAGCAGTCAGGGGGCTTGGAATTCACCCCTCCACTTT
15 TRBD1 few TRBJ1-1 TRBV3-1 CASSQGTGWDTEAFF TGTGCCAGCAGCCAAGGGACAGGATGGGACACTGAAGCTTTCTTT
11 NA NA TRBJ2-7 TRBV29-1 CSVRRSYEQYF TGCAGCGTTAGGAGATCCTACGAGCAGTACTTC
15 NA few TRBJ2-2 TRBV7-6 CASSPQEVGAGELFF TGTGCCAGCAGCCCCCAAGAGGTTGGGGCCGGGGAGCTGTTTTTT